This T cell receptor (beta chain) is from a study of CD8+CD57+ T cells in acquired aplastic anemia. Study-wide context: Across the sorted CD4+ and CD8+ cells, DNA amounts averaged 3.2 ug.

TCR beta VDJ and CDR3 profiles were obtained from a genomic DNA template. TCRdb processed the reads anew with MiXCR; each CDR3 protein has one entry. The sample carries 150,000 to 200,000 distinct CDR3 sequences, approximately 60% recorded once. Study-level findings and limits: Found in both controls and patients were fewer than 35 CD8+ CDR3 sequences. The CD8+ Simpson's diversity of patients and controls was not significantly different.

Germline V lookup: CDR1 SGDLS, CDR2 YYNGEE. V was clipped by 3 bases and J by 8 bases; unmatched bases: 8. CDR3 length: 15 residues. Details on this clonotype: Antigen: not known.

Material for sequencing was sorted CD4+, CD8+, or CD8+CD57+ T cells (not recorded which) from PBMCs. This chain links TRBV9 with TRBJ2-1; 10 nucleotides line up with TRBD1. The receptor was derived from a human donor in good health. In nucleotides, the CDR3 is TGTGCCAGCAGCGCAGACCGGGACAGGGGCCATGAGCAGTTCTTC. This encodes CASSADRDRGHEQFF.